These T cell receptor beta chains were read from a single sample in a study of human T cells and chemical hapten exposure. One entry per CDR3 protein results from TCRdb running MiXCR on the RACE reads. The sample consists of more than 250,000 distinct CDR3 sequences, about 8.1% of them appearing once. The input for sequencing was whole blood, taken in connection with sensitization to the hapten diphenylcyclopropenone (DPC). These receptors were taken from a middle-aged woman with alopecia areata. Some clones in this sample may be carry-over from other donors' samples. CDR3s include the opening cysteine and the closing phenylalanine or tryptophan. A D gene is named only where the DNA matches it firmly. Size is stated for part of the rows, as once, few or many counts, or as a class when the clone is expanded.

v_call	j_call	clone_size	d_call	cdr3_aa	cdr3_nt
TRBV3-1	TRBJ2-7	many	.	CASSQETTMSYEQYF	TGTGCCAGCAGCCAAGAGACTACGATGTCCTACGAGCAGTACTTC
TRBV7-8	TRBJ2-3	.	TRBD2	CASSLARGSGRAPDTQYF	TGTGCCAGCAGCTTAGCGCGCGGTAGCGGGAGGGCCCCAGATACGCAGTATTTT
TRBV12-3/TRBV12-4	TRBJ1-4	few	.	CASSFVNEKLFF	TGTGCCAGCAGTTTTGTTAATGAAAAACTGTTTTTT
TRBV11-1	TRBJ2-1	.	TRBD2	CASSPGLAGNYNEQFF	TGTGCCAGCAGCCCAGGACTAGCGGGAAACTACAATGAGCAGTTCTTC
TRBV7-8	TRBJ2-2	many	.	CASSQEGAGELFF	TGTGCCAGCAGCCAGGAGGGTGCCGGGGAGCTGTTTTTT
TRBV18	TRBJ1-4	.	TRBD1	CASSSQGATNEKLFF	TGTGCCAGCTCATCGCAGGGGGCAACTAATGAAAAACTGTTTTTT
TRBV5-6	TRBJ2-1	few	TRBD2	CASSPRGSGKYEQFF	TGTGCCAGCAGCCCTCGTGGAAGCGGGAAGTATGAGCAGTTCTTC
TRBV19	TRBJ1-5	.	.	CASSRYFPYSNQPLHF	TGTGCCAGTAGCCGATATTTTCCTTATAGCAATCAGCCCCTGCATTTT
TRBV29-1	TRBJ2-6	many	.	CSVDPGAGANVLTF	TGCAGCGTTGATCCAGGGGCCGGGGCCAACGTCCTGACTTTC
TRBV9	TRBJ2-5	.	TRBD2	CASSVVGAGAETQYF	TGTGCCAGCAGCGTAGTCGGAGCGGGAGCAGAGACCCAGTACTTC
TRBV28	TRBJ1-6	many	.	CATARSNSPLHF	TGTGCCACCGCGAGGAGTAATTCACCCCTCCACTTT
TRBV12-3/TRBV12-4	TRBJ1-1	.	TRBD1	CASGTGGRGEAFF	TGTGCCAGCGGGACAGGGGGTCGAGGTGAAGCTTTCTTT
TRBV24-1	TRBJ2-5	.	.	CATSAPEGGQETQYF	TGTGCCACCAGTGCTCCCGAGGGGGGACAAGAGACCCAGTACTTC
TRBV12-3/TRBV12-4	TRBJ1-5	many	.	CASGKQGLANQPQHF	TGTGCCAGCGGTAAACAGGGACTAGCGAATCAGCCCCAGCATTTT
TRBV12-3/TRBV12-4	TRBJ1-4	.	TRBD1	CASSFGGQGEKLFF	TGTGCCAGCAGTTTTGGGGGACAGGGTGAAAAACTGTTTTTT